The 8 T cell receptor beta chains reported below all come from one sample, sequenced in a study of CD8 T cells in Susac syndrome. With random hexamers, reverse transcription was performed on about 0.45 to 1 ug of RNA. TCRdb reprocessed the immunoSEQ multiplex PCR reads with MiXCR, giving one entry per CDR3 protein. Among about 160,000 distinct CDR3 sequences, roughly 95% were seen once, and the ten largest hold 0.085% to 0.095%. Sequenced: CD4+ T cells from PBMCs. The receptors were sampled from a human donor with multiple sclerosis.

The V call is TRBV6-6, the J call TRBJ2-2; D is possibly TRBD1 (7 bases). Germline lookup yields CDR1 MNHNY and CDR2 SVGAGI (reference sequence). The CDR3 sequence is 14 residues long. Trimming shortened V by 6 bases and J by 7 bases, and 15 bases separated the two germline ends. The CDR3 bases are TGTGCCAGCAGACGACAGGGAGGTAACGGGGAGCTGTTTTTT. It encodes CASRRQGGNGELFF.

V is TRBV4-2 and J is TRBJ1-4, with D possibly TRBD1 on 5 matching bases. CDR1 is LGHNA, CDR2 YNFKEQ, per germline. The CDR3 extends over 14 amino acids. With 0 bases removed from V and 5 bases from J, the gap between germline ends came to 7 bases. CDR3 residues: CASSQENRNEKLFF. The CDR3 DNA reads as TGTGCCAGCAGCCAAGAAAACAGGAATGAAAAACTGTTTTTT.

The chain has TRBV4-1 and TRBJ2-1, with TRBD2 as a possible D gene (7 bases). CDR3 length equals 13 residues. From germline, CDR1 is MGHRA and CDR2 YSYEKL. V lost 6 bases to trimming and J lost 10 bases, with 16 bases between them. The CDR3 reads CASRQTGGREQFF. The CDR3 DNA reads as TGCGCCAGCAGGCAAACGGGGGGCAGGGAGCAGTTCTTC.

The count of this clonotype is one. For the CDR3, the DNA is TGTGCCAGCGACGCCGGGACAGGGGTCCAAGAGACCCAGTACTTC. Its translation is CASDAGTGVQETQYF. The V call is TRBV27, the J call TRBJ2-5; TRBD1 matches at 10 bases. CDR1 is MNHEY, CDR2 SMNVEV, per germline (reference sequence). CDR3 length: 15 residues. V was pared by 8 bases and J by 1 base, with 7 bases of the junction left unmatched.

V usage is TRBV9 and J usage is TRBJ1-3; D is perhaps TRBD1 (6 bases). Trimming cost V 6 bases and J 2 bases, with 12 bases left between them. The germline CDR1 and CDR2 sequences are SGDLS and YYNGEE. The CDR3 runs 14 residues. The chain's CDR3 is CASTAQGTGNTIYF. In DNA, the CDR3 is TGTGCCAGCACCGCACAGGGAACTGGAAACACCATATATTTT. Full variable domain (missing parts from reference TRBV9 and TRBJ1-3): DSGVTQTPKHLITATGQRVTLRCSPRSGDLSVYWYQQSLDQGLQFLIQYYNGEERAKGNILERFSAQQFPDLHSELNLSSLELGDSALYFCASTAQGTGNTIYFGEGSWLTVV.

The chain links TRBV5-1 to TRBJ2-3; 7 bases map to TRBD2. Trimming removed 1 base from V and 2 bases from J; junction bases left unmatched: 4. The CDR3 totals 15 residues. Per the germline V gene, CDR1 is SGHRS and CDR2 is YFSETQ. CDR3 bases: TGCGCCAGCAGCTTGTCGGGAGGACCCACAGATACGCAGTATTTT. Amino acid sequence: CASSLSGGPTDTQYF.

This chain connects TRBV7-3 to TRBJ2-2; either TRBD1 or TRBD2 may supply D (5 bases each). V shed 1 base and J shed 1 base, with 10 bases lying between them. CDR1 SGHTA and CDR2 FQGTGA come from the germline V gene. The CDR3 length is 16 residues. This CDR3 is CASSLKGTVNTGELFF. CDR3 nucleotides: TGTGCCAGCAGCTTAAAAGGGACGGTGAACACCGGGGAGCTGTTTTTT.

J is TRBJ2-7 and V is TRBV10-3, with TRBD1 identical over 8 bases. From germline, CDR1 is ENHRY and CDR2 SYGVKD. This CDR3 is 13 amino acids long. Germline trimming cut 6 bases from V and 12 bases from J; bases unmatched to any gene: 13. For the CDR3, the DNA is TGTGCCATCAGAGGCGGACAGGGAGATCATGTGTACTTC. Encoded protein: CAIRGGQGDHVYF.